This T cell receptor (beta chain) was recovered during a study of shared clonotypes between healthy human individuals (TCRdb year 2020). In terms of the full investigation: A couple of women and a few men aged 18 to 49 years were included in the cohort. Libraries were prepared and TCR repertoires were sequenced by different laboratories using diverse techniques, in order to increase sequencing depth and limit assay-specific biases. Blood TCR repertoires of roughly five healthy adults were deeply sequenced to estimate repertoire size and the extent of clonotype sharing between individuals. For each donor, CD4 naive and CD4 memory were each run on three plates, CD8 naive on two plates, and CD8 memory on one plate. Between about 0.94 and 8.9 billion PBMCs per donor were obtained by leukapheresis.

The V and J ends are trimmed by 8 bases and 4 bases, leaving 15 bases between them. There are 13 amino acids in the CDR3, from cysteine to phenylalanine inclusive. Only the CDR3 DNA stays, 39 bases, in frame from base 1. CDR1 and CDR2 are drawn from the germline V gene: MNHEY, SVGAGI. Using the deep immunoSEQ assay, multiplex PCR amplified TCR CDR3 regions from genomic DNA. Genomic DNA extracted from each cell subset was distributed evenly over all wells of several immunoSEQ 96-well plates, and each plate served as one replicate. For sorted subsets, each replicate PCR was loaded with 200 to 250 ng genomic DNA, equivalent to approximately 27,000 T cell genomes. The purified libraries were quantified using a Qubit 3.0 fluorometer, sized with a Bioanalyzer 2100, and then quantified again using the KAPA Library Quantification kit. A separate single-read 150-cycle Illumina NextSeq 550 flow cell was used to sequence each immunoSEQ 96-well plate. The published analysis was carried out like this. Because the immunoSEQ output included only junctional sequences and no quality scores, the filtering could not be the same as the filtering used for full-length reads. Sequences were annotated with PyIR, a Python wrapper for IgBLAST v1.9, using IMGT germline references to assign V/J genes and CDR3. Any read was removed if the V/J assignment was weak (E-value above 1e-6), the CDR3 was missing, or the read contained stop codons, out-of-frame junctions, or ambiguous translated residues. V3J clonotypes were defined by identical inferred V gene, J gene, and CDR3 amino acid sequence. The percentage overlap between two repertoires was calculated by dividing the number of shared unique clonotypes by the size of the smaller repertoire. Repertoire richness was assessed with RTK rarefaction, the Chao1 estimator, and Recon v2.1 estimates of unobserved clonotypes. OLGA was used to compute generation probabilities for all TCRbeta clonotypes that the gDNA method yielded from four donors. This immuneACCESS table, as held by TCRdb, lists in-frame sequences with V and J called but not all clones. Of the missing ones, under half trace to an unresolved V gene in checked studies; the others have no known cause. Clone size and the V and J calls come from that table; the DNA yielded D and trimming. In all, the sample holds approximately 320,000 clones, and about 74% of those were seen once. Together, the top ten hold around a tenth of the sample.

What the work shows at the level of the full study, not this receptor alone: Even with the large sequencing depth, rarefaction of the sorted-subset datasets indicated that sequencing was incomplete. Sampling was restricted to blood, and TCR repertoires in tissues likely differ from the TCR repertoires found in blood. Higher generation probabilities were observed for clonotypes shared by all four sorted-subset donors than for non-shared clonotypes. Because the study included a small number of donors, the genetic and exposure-history diversity represented was limited. Pairwise subsampling led to the expectation that sequencing depth would affect the degree of clonotype sharing among donors. Naive subsets generally had larger estimated clonotype richness than memory subsets. Across a handful of donors, roughly 5.1% of naive CD4, roughly 3.4% of naive CD8, 2% to 2.5% of memory CD4, and around 0.4% of memory CD8 clonotypes were shared.

The donors were healthy, HIV-negative adults with no recently reported acute infections or vaccinations. Only Caucasian adults living in Nashville, Tennessee, USA were represented among the donors. CD4+ T cells were enriched by magnetic negative selection, after which naive cells were positively selected on CD45RA and the negative fraction was taken as the memory subset. Blood was obtained by leukapheresis, after which PBMCs were separated by Ficoll-Histopaque density gradient centrifugation and cryopreserved in liquid nitrogen vapor phase. Analytical flow cytometry was used to check the purity and quantity of each magnetically sorted T cell population. Genomic DNA was isolated from each sorted fraction and quantified by UV absorbance on a Nanodrop 2000c. As regards this clone: Its specific antigen is unknown. There are no base qualities to consult, and no much larger clone falls within one base.

The sequencing sample was made of memory CD4+ T cells sorted from blood. What this sample's cell subset or site label stands for: CD45RA-negative fraction. This TCR came from a man aged 25 to 45 in good health. The chain was built from TRBV6-5 and TRBJ2-7; the D call is tentative, TRBD1 or TRBD2, as each matches 5 bases. The DNA reads TGTGCCAGCCGGGGCGAGAACGTTTACGAGCAGTACTTC. This gives the protein CASRGENVYEQYF.